The source of this TCR beta chain is a study of blood T cells in healthy people across ages (dated by TCRdb to the mid-2010s). General notes on the study: In model experiments, roughly one uniquely barcoded TCR beta cDNA molecule per two T cells was captured by template switching. The study measured age-related changes in TCR beta repertoire diversity using deep sequencing normalized with unique cDNA molecular identifiers. The donors were divided into four age groups: young (average around 16 years), middle-aged (about 39), aged (approximately 64) and long-lived (approximately 74). To avoid experimental bias, donors of different ages were distributed randomly across sequencing lanes. For two donors (one aged 18 to 29 and one aged 80 or older), the study analyzed two additional independent replicas of 1 million unique cDNA reads from the same blood draw. The paper's findings and limits, for the study overall: Compared with the aged group, more naive CD4+ T cells, fewer expanded clones and increased TCR diversity were shown by the long-lived group, suggesting age selection. Donor CMV infection status was unknown, potentially confounding age-related changes in expanded clonotypes. Observed TCR beta diversity per million T cells fell roughly linearly with age, and a significant reduction was already apparent by age about 38. The percentage of naive T cells measured by flow cytometry correlated strongly with observed TCR beta diversity. Estimates of total diversity based on one million sequenced T cells were regarded as lower bounds and as underestimates. Bulk unsorted PBMC profiling prevented conclusive comparison of naive and antigen-experienced compartments.

Of note for this clonotype: It lacks a known antigen. One end of the junction is discordant with germline, which a read error may explain.

The library was made by 5' RACE. Instrument on record: Illumina HiSeq 2500. The second PCR ran for roughly 7 to 12 cycles and used a J-beta primer mix along with a sample-barcoded 5' primer. A unique molecular identifier was introduced onto each TCR beta cDNA molecule by a template-switch 5' adaptor carrying 12 random nucleotides. Each sample yielded at least 2.5 million CDR3-containing paired-end reads. All of the RNA was converted into first-strand cDNA using the Mint cDNA synthesis kit, with a TRBC-specific oligonucleotide serving as the primer. Following uracil-DNA glycosylase treatment, all cDNA underwent a first 18-cycle PCR with the universal primers M1SS and BC2_uni_R. The authors' pipeline ran thus. For normalization, 1 million high-quality reads were randomly selected from each sample, with every read carrying a distinct molecular identifier. Reads with shared molecular identifiers were discarded instead of being binned into consensus sequences. MiTCR, run with a Q25 quality threshold and the strictest error-elimination algorithm, handled CDR3 identification, clonotype clustering and error correction. A nonparametric unseen species model with Euler transformation was used to estimate a lower bound on total TCR beta diversity. TCRdb redid the processing of the public reads, applying fastp at Q25 and MiXCR, and retained in-frame beta chains. CDR3 protein sequences are deduplicated, and each keeps its most common genes and DNA. The V and J calls follow TCRdb's processing rather than the paper's. The sample data list more than 1.4 million distinct CDR3 sequences, and about 43% of these were observed just once. Of the sample, 7% to 9% falls within the top ten clones.

Systemically healthy Caucasian individuals from Russia, 35 to 50 in total and aged roughly 6 to 90 years, were included as donors. Around 10 milliliters of peripheral blood were drawn from each donor into EDTA-treated Vacutainer tubes. Ficoll-Paque density-gradient centrifugation was used to isolate PBMCs, with at least 6.5 million per sample. Total RNA was extracted from PBMCs with Trizol reagent, with at least 5.5 micrograms obtained per sample. Naive CD45RAhigh/CD27high T cell percentages were measured by flow cytometry on a PBMC aliquot from every donor. CDR3 length: 16 amino acids, cysteine to phenylalanine. Only the CDR3 DNA is retained, 48 bases long and in frame from the first base. The germline V gene encodes CDR1 LGHDT and CDR2 YNNKEL (reference sequence).

The rearrangement joined TRBV3-1 to TRBJ1-2, with TRBD1 identical over 7 junction bases. The source of this sequence is a woman aged 18-29 years in good health. The material sequenced was blood. The CDR3 region has the sequence CASSQVQGQDYYGYTF. The DNA sequence is as follows: TGTGCCAGTAGCCAAGTTCAAGGACAGGACTACTATGGCTACACCTTC.